This is a list of T cell receptor beta chains from one sample in a study of shared clonotypes between healthy human individuals. Sequencing was performed with immunoSEQ multiplex PCR; in TCRdb, only in-frame clones are kept and a portion is missing. Of more than 2 million clones in the sample, just under 95% were seen once. Sequencing was carried out using naive CD8+ T cells from PBMCs. These receptor sequences come from a man between 18 and 29 years old in good health. Some clones in this sample may be carry-over from other donors' samples. Both conserved end residues are part of each CDR3. Fields, in order: CDR3 protein, CDR3 DNA, clone size, V gene, D gene, J gene. A D gene is named only where the DNA matches it firmly. Expanded clones are given a class, and other clones once, few, many or no size at all.

cdr3_aa: CACQLSRASTDTQYF
cdr3_nt: TGTGCCTGCCAGTTGTCCAGGGCTAGCACAGATACGCAGTATTTT
clone_size: NA
v_call: TRBV2
d_call: NA
j_call: TRBJ2-3

cdr3_aa: CASSLGRGSNQPQHF
cdr3_nt: TGTGCCAGCAGTTTAGGCAGGGGGAGCAATCAGCCCCAGCATTTT
clone_size: NA
v_call: TRBV27
d_call: TRBD1
j_call: TRBJ1-5

cdr3_aa: CAGIHAYEQYF
cdr3_nt: TGCGCGGGGATACACGCCTACGAGCAGTACTTC
clone_size: NA
v_call: TRBV29-1
d_call: NA
j_call: TRBJ2-7

cdr3_aa: CASSLSPAPMDTQYF
cdr3_nt: TGTGCCAGCAGCTTAAGCCCGGCGCCTATGGATACGCAGTATTTT
clone_size: NA
v_call: TRBV7-3
d_call: NA
j_call: TRBJ2-3

cdr3_aa: CASSDSARVWRNEQFF
cdr3_nt: TGTGCCAGCAGTGACTCGGCCCGGGTATGGAGGAATGAGCAGTTCTTC
clone_size: NA
v_call: TRBV6-4
d_call: NA
j_call: TRBJ2-1

cdr3_aa: CASSLGAAIYEQYF
cdr3_nt: TGCGCCAGCAGCTTGGGGGCAGCGATCTACGAGCAGTACTTC
clone_size: once
v_call: TRBV5-1
d_call: NA
j_call: TRBJ2-7

cdr3_aa: CASSLLERVPPNQPQHF
cdr3_nt: TGTGCCAGCAGTTTACTAGAACGCGTCCCTCCCAATCAGCCCCAGCATTTT
clone_size: NA
v_call: TRBV28
d_call: NA
j_call: TRBJ1-5

cdr3_aa: CASKKGANYGYTF
cdr3_nt: TGTGCCTCCAAGAAAGGCGCTAACTATGGCTACACCTTC
clone_size: NA
v_call: TRBV2
d_call: NA
j_call: TRBJ1-2

cdr3_aa: CASSLAHSYGYTF
cdr3_nt: TGTGCCAGCAGCTTAGCGCACAGTTATGGCTACACCTTC
clone_size: few
v_call: TRBV7-9
d_call: NA
j_call: TRBJ1-2

cdr3_aa: CASSQDREIAGGFEQFF
cdr3_nt: TGTGCCAGCAGCCAAGATCGGGAGATAGCGGGAGGCTTTGAGCAGTTCTTC
clone_size: NA
v_call: TRBV14
d_call: TRBD2
j_call: TRBJ2-1

cdr3_aa: CASSYGMNTEAFF
cdr3_nt: TGTGCCAGCAGCTACGGGATGAACACTGAAGCTTTCTTT
clone_size: NA
v_call: TRBV5-4
d_call: NA
j_call: TRBJ1-1

cdr3_aa: CASSPRAPYEQYF
cdr3_nt: TGTGCCAGCAGTCCCCGAGCCCCCTACGAGCAGTACTTC
clone_size: NA
v_call: TRBV27
d_call: NA
j_call: TRBJ2-7

cdr3_aa: CASSEALWQPQHF
cdr3_nt: TGTGCCAGCAGTGAAGCGCTTTGGCAGCCCCAGCATTTT
clone_size: NA
v_call: TRBV2
d_call: NA
j_call: TRBJ1-5

cdr3_aa: CASSSSPREGEQYF
cdr3_nt: TGTGCCAGCAGTTCCAGCCCCCGAGAGGGCGAGCAGTACTTC
clone_size: NA
v_call: TRBV27
d_call: NA
j_call: TRBJ2-7

cdr3_aa: CASSLARGHWNEQFF
cdr3_nt: TGTGCCAGCAGCTTAGCCAGGGGGCATTGGAATGAGCAGTTCTTC
clone_size: NA
v_call: TRBV11-2
d_call: TRBD1
j_call: TRBJ2-1

cdr3_aa: CASSYSSRGYEQYF
cdr3_nt: TGTGCCAGCAGTTACTCGAGTAGGGGCTACGAGCAGTACTTC
clone_size: few
v_call: TRBV6-5
d_call: NA
j_call: TRBJ2-7

cdr3_aa: CAIGSYEQYF
cdr3_nt: TGTGCCATCGGCAGCTACGAGCAGTACTTC
clone_size: NA
v_call: TRBV10-3
d_call: NA
j_call: TRBJ2-7

cdr3_aa: CASSPAPPGARLYEQYF
cdr3_nt: TGTGCCAGCAGCCCCGCCCCACCCGGGGCCCGACTTTACGAGCAGTACTTC
clone_size: NA
v_call: TRBV7-8
d_call: NA
j_call: TRBJ2-7

cdr3_aa: CASLPEGSYNEQFF
cdr3_nt: TGTGCCAGCCTCCCGGAGGGATCCTACAATGAGCAGTTCTTC
clone_size: NA
v_call: TRBV7-9
d_call: NA
j_call: TRBJ2-1

cdr3_aa: CASSSDRFGNQPQHF
cdr3_nt: TGTGCCAGCAGCTCAGACAGATTCGGCAATCAGCCCCAGCATTTT
clone_size: NA
v_call: TRBV6-5
d_call: NA
j_call: TRBJ1-5

cdr3_aa: CASTSLTGQTGGAETQYF
cdr3_nt: TGTGCCAGCACCTCACTCACCGGACAGACAGGGGGCGCGGAGACCCAGTACTTC
clone_size: NA
v_call: TRBV28
d_call: TRBD1
j_call: TRBJ2-5

cdr3_aa: CSVGGQGNIYGYTF
cdr3_nt: TGCAGCGTTGGAGGACAGGGGAACATCTATGGCTACACCTTC
clone_size: NA
v_call: TRBV29-1
d_call: TRBD1
j_call: TRBJ1-2

cdr3_aa: CATSRDFVGELFF
cdr3_nt: TGTGCCACCAGCAGAGATTTTGTCGGGGAGCTGTTTTTT
clone_size: NA
v_call: TRBV15
d_call: NA
j_call: TRBJ2-2

cdr3_aa: CASRTALSYEQYF
cdr3_nt: TGTGCCAGCAGGACAGCCCTCTCCTACGAGCAGTACTTC
clone_size: NA
v_call: TRBV11-2
d_call: NA
j_call: TRBJ2-7

cdr3_aa: CASSFRGNTEAFF
cdr3_nt: TGTGCCAGCAGTTTCCGAGGGAACACTGAAGCTTTCTTT
clone_size: once
v_call: TRBV6-5
d_call: NA
j_call: TRBJ1-1

cdr3_aa: CASRPGISYEQYF
cdr3_nt: TGTGCCAGCAGGCCGGGGATCTCCTACGAGCAGTACTTC
clone_size: few
v_call: TRBV27
d_call: NA
j_call: TRBJ2-7

cdr3_aa: CASSVGQNSEAFF
cdr3_nt: TGTGCCAGCAGTGTGGGACAAAACTCCGAAGCTTTCTTT
clone_size: NA
v_call: TRBV25-1
d_call: NA
j_call: TRBJ1-1

cdr3_aa: CASSLETGRASPLHF
cdr3_nt: TGCGCCAGCAGCTTGGAAACAGGGAGGGCTTCACCCCTCCACTTT
clone_size: NA
v_call: TRBV5-1
d_call: NA
j_call: TRBJ1-6

cdr3_aa: CASSQEYGQFNQPQHF
cdr3_nt: TGCGCCAGCAGCCAAGAATATGGACAATTCAATCAGCCCCAGCATTTT
clone_size: NA
v_call: TRBV4-3
d_call: NA
j_call: TRBJ1-5

cdr3_aa: CASRPTTNEKLFF
cdr3_nt: TGTGCCAGCAGACCTACGACTAATGAAAAACTGTTTTTT
clone_size: NA
v_call: TRBV6-1
d_call: NA
j_call: TRBJ1-4

cdr3_aa: CAWSGTSVNYEQYF
cdr3_nt: TGTGCCTGGAGCGGGACTAGCGTGAACTACGAGCAGTACTTC
clone_size: NA
v_call: TRBV30
d_call: TRBD2
j_call: TRBJ2-7

cdr3_aa: CASSRGGFEQFF
cdr3_nt: TGTGCCAGTTCGCGAGGGGGTTTCGAGCAGTTCTTC
clone_size: NA
v_call: TRBV27
d_call: NA
j_call: TRBJ2-1

cdr3_aa: CSGSGGPENTDTQYF
cdr3_nt: TGCAGCGGGTCAGGTGGTCCCGAAAACACAGATACGCAGTATTTT
clone_size: NA
v_call: TRBV29-1
d_call: NA
j_call: TRBJ2-3

cdr3_aa: CASNPGSGTQYF
cdr3_nt: TGTGCCAGCAACCCCGGGAGTGGAACGCAGTATTTT
clone_size: NA
v_call: TRBV28
d_call: NA
j_call: TRBJ2-3

cdr3_aa: CASSVGQGNSYEQYF
cdr3_nt: TGTGCCAGCAGCGTTGGACAGGGCAACTCCTACGAGCAGTACTTC
clone_size: NA
v_call: TRBV9
d_call: TRBD1
j_call: TRBJ2-7

cdr3_aa: CASSPLGQRTDTQYF
cdr3_nt: TGTGCCAGCAGCCCCCTAGGACAGCGCACAGATACGCAGTATTTT
clone_size: NA
v_call: TRBV27
d_call: NA
j_call: TRBJ2-3

cdr3_aa: CASSFGQGEYNEQFF
cdr3_nt: TGTGCCAGCAGTTTTGGGCAGGGCGAATACAATGAGCAGTTCTTC
clone_size: NA
v_call: TRBV27
d_call: NA
j_call: TRBJ2-1

cdr3_aa: CASSDTSGTIGNEQFF
cdr3_nt: TGTGCCAGCAGTGACACTAGCGGAACAATCGGGAATGAGCAGTTCTTC
clone_size: NA
v_call: TRBV6-1
d_call: TRBD2
j_call: TRBJ2-1

cdr3_aa: CASSLSAGATNEKLFF
cdr3_nt: TGTGCCAGCAGCTTGAGTGCGGGGGCAACTAATGAAAAACTGTTTTTT
clone_size: NA
v_call: TRBV5-6
d_call: NA
j_call: TRBJ1-4

cdr3_aa: CASSFSSGRSEQYF
cdr3_nt: TGTGCCAGCAGCTTTAGTAGCGGGAGGAGCGAGCAGTACTTC
clone_size: NA
v_call: TRBV7-9
d_call: TRBD2
j_call: TRBJ2-7

cdr3_aa: CASSNDLQGINEKLFF
cdr3_nt: TGCGCCAGCAGCAACGATCTTCAGGGAATTAATGAAAAACTGTTTTTT
clone_size: once
v_call: TRBV5-1
d_call: NA
j_call: TRBJ1-4

cdr3_aa: CASSWLAGTGELFF
cdr3_nt: TGTGCCAGCTCTTGGTTAGCTGGCACCGGGGAGCTGTTTTTT
clone_size: NA
v_call: TRBV28
d_call: NA
j_call: TRBJ2-2

cdr3_aa: CASSPVGQGKETQYF
cdr3_nt: TGTGCCAGCAGTCCCGTCGGACAGGGGAAGGAGACCCAGTACTTC
clone_size: NA
v_call: TRBV27
d_call: TRBD1
j_call: TRBJ2-5

cdr3_aa: CASSFNRDSLSYEQYF
cdr3_nt: TGCGCCAGCAGCTTTAACCGGGACAGTCTCTCCTACGAGCAGTACTTC
clone_size: NA
v_call: TRBV5-1
d_call: TRBD1
j_call: TRBJ2-7

cdr3_aa: CASSFLPGRGDTDTQYF
cdr3_nt: TGTGCCAGCAGTTTCCTCCCAGGGCGAGGAGACACAGATACGCAGTATTTT
clone_size: NA
v_call: TRBV27
d_call: NA
j_call: TRBJ2-3

cdr3_aa: CASSWARTGRIYEQYF
cdr3_nt: TGCGCCAGCAGCTGGGCCCGGACAGGTCGGATCTACGAGCAGTACTTC
clone_size: NA
v_call: TRBV5-1
d_call: TRBD1
j_call: TRBJ2-7

cdr3_aa: CASRGRTSSYEQYF
cdr3_nt: TGTGCCAGCCGAGGACGTACCAGCTCCTACGAGCAGTACTTC
clone_size: NA
v_call: TRBV28
d_call: NA
j_call: TRBJ2-7

cdr3_aa: CASSYLGQGAFGYTF
cdr3_nt: TGTGCCAGCAGTTACTTAGGACAGGGGGCTTTTGGCTACACCTTC
clone_size: NA
v_call: TRBV6-5
d_call: TRBD1
j_call: TRBJ1-2

cdr3_aa: CASSAIQGVEVKDEQFF
cdr3_nt: TGTGCCAGCAGCGCGATCCAAGGGGTTGAGGTCAAGGATGAGCAGTTCTTC
clone_size: NA
v_call: TRBV7-6
d_call: NA
j_call: TRBJ2-1

cdr3_aa: CASSPPVLPYSYYNEQFF
cdr3_nt: TGTGCCAGCTCACCACCGGTTCTCCCCTATAGTTACTACAATGAGCAGTTCTTC
clone_size: NA
v_call: TRBV18
d_call: NA
j_call: TRBJ2-1

cdr3_aa: CASSAYDSPRSSNEQFF
cdr3_nt: TGTGCCAGCAGCGCTTACGACAGCCCCCGGTCGTCCAATGAGCAGTTCTTC
clone_size: NA
v_call: TRBV9
d_call: NA
j_call: TRBJ2-1

cdr3_aa: CQAGTDYEQYF
cdr3_nt: TGTCAAGCCGGGACTGACTACGAGCAGTACTTC
clone_size: NA
v_call: TRBV27
d_call: NA
j_call: TRBJ2-7

cdr3_aa: CASSRVHGPNTEAFF
cdr3_nt: TGTGCCAGCAGCCGGGTCCACGGCCCGAACACTGAAGCTTTCTTT
clone_size: NA
v_call: TRBV5-6
d_call: NA
j_call: TRBJ1-1